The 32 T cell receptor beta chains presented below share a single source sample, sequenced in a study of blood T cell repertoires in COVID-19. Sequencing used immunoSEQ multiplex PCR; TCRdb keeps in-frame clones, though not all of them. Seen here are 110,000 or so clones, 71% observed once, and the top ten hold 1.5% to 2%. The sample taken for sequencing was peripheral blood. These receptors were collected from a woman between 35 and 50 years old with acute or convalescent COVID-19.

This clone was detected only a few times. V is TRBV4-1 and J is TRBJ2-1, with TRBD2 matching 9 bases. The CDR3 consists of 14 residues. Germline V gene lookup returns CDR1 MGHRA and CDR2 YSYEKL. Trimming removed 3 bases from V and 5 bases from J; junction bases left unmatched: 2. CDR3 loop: CASSHQRGDNEQFF. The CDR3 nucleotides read TGCGCCAGCAGCCACCAGCGGGGGGACAATGAGCAGTTCTTC.

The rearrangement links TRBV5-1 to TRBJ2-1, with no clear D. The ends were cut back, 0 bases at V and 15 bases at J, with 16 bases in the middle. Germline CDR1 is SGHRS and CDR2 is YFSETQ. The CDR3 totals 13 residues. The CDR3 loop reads CASSLGLQEFPFF. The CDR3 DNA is TGCGCCAGCAGCTTGGGGCTCCAGGAATTTCCGTTCTTC.

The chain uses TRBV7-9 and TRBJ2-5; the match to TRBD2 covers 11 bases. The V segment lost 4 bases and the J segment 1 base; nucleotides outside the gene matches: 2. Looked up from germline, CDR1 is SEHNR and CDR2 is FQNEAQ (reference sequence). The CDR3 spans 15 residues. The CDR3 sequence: CASSSSGGLQETQYF. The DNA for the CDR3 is TGTGCCAGCAGCTCTAGCGGGGGGCTCCAAGAGACCCAGTACTTC.

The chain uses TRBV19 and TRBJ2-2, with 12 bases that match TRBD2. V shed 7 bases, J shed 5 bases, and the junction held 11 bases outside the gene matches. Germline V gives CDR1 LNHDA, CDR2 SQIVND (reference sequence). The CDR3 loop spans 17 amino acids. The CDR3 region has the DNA TGTGCCAGTACCGCTAGCGGGGGGGCAATAAAGACCGGGGAGCTGTTTTTT. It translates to CASTASGGAIKTGELFF.

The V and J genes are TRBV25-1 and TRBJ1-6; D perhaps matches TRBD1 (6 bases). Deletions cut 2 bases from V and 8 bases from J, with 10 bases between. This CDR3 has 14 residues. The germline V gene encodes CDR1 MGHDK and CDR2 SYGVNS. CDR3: CASSELHRDSPLHF. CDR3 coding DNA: TGTGCCAGCAGTGAACTCCACAGGGATTCACCCCTCCACTTT. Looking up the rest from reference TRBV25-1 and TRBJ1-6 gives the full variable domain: EADIYQTPRYLVIGTGKKITLECSQTMGHDKMYWYQQDPGMELHLIHYSYGVNSTEKGDLSSESTVSRIRTEHFPLTLESARPSHTSQYLCASSELHRDSPLHFGNGTRLTVT.

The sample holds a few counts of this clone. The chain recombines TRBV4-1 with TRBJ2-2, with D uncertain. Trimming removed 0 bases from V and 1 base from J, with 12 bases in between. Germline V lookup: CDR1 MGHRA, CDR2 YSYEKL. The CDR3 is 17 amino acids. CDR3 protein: CASSQEAVRMNTGELFF. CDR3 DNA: TGCGCCAGCAGCCAAGAGGCGGTACGGATGAACACCGGGGAGCTGTTTTTT.

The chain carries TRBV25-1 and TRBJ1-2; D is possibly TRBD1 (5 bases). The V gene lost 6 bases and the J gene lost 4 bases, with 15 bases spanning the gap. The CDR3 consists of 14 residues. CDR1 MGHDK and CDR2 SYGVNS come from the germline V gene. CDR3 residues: CASSLDGGTYGYTF. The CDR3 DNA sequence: TGTGCCAGCAGCCTCGATGGGGGGACCTATGGCTACACCTTC.

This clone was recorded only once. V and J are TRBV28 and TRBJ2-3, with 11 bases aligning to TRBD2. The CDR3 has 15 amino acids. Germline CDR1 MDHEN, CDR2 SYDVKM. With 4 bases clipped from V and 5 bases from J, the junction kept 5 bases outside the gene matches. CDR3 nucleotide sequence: TGTGCCAGCAGTTCTTTAGCGGGGGGGATAGATACGCAGTATTTT. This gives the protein CASSSLAGGIDTQYF.

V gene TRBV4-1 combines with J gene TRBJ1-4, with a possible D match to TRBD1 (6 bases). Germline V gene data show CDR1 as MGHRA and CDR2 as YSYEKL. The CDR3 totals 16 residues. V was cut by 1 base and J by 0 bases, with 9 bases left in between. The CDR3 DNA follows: TGCGCCAGCAGCCAAGCCCCAGGGGCAACTAATGAAAAACTGTTTTTT. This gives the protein CASSQAPGATNEKLFF.

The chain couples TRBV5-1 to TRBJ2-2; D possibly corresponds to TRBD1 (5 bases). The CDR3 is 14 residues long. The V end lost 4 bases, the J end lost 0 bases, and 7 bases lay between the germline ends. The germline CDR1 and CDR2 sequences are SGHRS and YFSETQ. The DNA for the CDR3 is TGCGCCAGCAGCCCAGGGACGAACACCGGGGAGCTGTTTTTT. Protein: CASSPGTNTGELFF.

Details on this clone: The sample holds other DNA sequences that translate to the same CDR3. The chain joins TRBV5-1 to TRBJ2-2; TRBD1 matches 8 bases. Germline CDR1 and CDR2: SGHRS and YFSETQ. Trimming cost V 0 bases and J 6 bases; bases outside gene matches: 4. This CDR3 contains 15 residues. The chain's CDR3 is CASSLGGQGAGELFF. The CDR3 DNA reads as TGCGCCAGCAGCTTGGGCGGACAGGGCGCCGGGGAGCTGTTTTTT.

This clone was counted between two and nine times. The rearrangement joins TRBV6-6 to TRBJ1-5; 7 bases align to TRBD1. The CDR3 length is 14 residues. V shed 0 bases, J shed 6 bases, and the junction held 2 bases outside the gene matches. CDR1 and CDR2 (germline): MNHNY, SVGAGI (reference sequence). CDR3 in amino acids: CASSYSQGGQPQHF. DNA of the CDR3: TGTGCCAGCAGTTACTCGCAGGGGGGTCAGCCCCAGCATTTT.

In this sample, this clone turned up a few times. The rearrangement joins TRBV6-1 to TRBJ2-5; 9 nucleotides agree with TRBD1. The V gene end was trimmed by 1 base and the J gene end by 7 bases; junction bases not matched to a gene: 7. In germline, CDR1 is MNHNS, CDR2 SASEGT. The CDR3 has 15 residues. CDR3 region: CASSEGLTGGTTQYF. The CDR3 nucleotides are TGTGCCAGCAGTGAAGGATTGACAGGGGGTACGACCCAGTACTTC.

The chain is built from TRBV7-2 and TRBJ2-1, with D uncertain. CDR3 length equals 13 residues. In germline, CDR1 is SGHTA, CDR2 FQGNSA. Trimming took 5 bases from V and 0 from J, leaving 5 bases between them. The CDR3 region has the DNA TGTGCCAGCAGCCCTGTCTCCTACAATGAGCAGTTCTTC. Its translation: CASSPVSYNEQFF.

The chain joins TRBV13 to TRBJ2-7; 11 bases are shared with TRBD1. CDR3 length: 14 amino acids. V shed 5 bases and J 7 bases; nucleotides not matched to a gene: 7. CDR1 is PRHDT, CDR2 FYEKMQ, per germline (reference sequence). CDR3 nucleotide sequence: TGTGCCAGCAGCCCTGGACAGGGGGCTAGGGAGCAGTACTTC. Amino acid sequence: CASSPGQGAREQYF.

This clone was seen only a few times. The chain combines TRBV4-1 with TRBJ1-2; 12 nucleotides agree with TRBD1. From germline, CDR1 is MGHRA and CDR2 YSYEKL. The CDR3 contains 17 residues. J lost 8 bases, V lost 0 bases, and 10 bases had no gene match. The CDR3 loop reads CASSQDLGTGGASGYTF. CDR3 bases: TGCGCCAGCAGCCAAGATTTAGGGACAGGGGGCGCGTCGGGCTACACCTTC.

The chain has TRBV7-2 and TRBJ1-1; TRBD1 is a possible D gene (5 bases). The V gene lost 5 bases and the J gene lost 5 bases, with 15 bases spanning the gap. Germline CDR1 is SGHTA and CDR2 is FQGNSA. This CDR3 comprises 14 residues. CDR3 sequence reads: CASSPQQGWTEAFF. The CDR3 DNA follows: TGTGCCAGCAGCCCGCAGCAGGGATGGACTGAAGCTTTCTTT.

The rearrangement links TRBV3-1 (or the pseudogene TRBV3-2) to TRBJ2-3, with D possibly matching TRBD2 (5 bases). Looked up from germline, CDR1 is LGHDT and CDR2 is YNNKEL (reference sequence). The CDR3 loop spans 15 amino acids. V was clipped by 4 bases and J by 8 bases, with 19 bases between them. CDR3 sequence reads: CASSLSAISSGTQYF. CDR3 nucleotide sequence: TGTGCCAGCAGCCTCTCGGCAATCTCCAGCGGTACGCAGTATTTT.

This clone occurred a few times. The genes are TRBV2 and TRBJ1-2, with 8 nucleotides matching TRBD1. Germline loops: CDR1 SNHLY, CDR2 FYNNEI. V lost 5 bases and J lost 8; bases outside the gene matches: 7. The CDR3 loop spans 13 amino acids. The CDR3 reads CASSSTGATGYTF. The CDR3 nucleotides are TGTGCCAGCAGTTCGACAGGGGCTACCGGCTACACCTTC.

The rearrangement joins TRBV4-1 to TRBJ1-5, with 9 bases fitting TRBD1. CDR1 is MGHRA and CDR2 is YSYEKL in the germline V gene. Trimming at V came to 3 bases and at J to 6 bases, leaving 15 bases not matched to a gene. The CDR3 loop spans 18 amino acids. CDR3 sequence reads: CASSQNVAGTGSSQPQHF. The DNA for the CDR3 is TGCGCCAGCAGCCAGAACGTGGCCGGGACAGGGAGTTCTCAGCCCCAGCATTTT.

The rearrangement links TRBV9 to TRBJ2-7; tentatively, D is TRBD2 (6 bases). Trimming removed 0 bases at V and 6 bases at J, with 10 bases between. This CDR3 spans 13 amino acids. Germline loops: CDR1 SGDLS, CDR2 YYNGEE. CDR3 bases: TGTGCCAGCAGCGTAGCTCCGGGGGTCGAGCAGTACTTC. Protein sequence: CASSVAPGVEQYF.

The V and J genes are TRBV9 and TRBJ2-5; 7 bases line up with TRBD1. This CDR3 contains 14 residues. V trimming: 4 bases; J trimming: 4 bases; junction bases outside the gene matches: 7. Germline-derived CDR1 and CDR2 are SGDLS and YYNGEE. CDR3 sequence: CASSPQTGRETQYF. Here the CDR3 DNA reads TGTGCCAGCAGCCCCCAGACAGGGAGAGAGACCCAGTACTTC.

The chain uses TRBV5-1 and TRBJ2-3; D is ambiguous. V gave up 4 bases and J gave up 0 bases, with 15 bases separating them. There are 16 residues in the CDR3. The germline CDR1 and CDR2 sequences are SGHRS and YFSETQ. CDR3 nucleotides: TGCGCCAGCAGCCCTATGGAGTCTTCTAGCACAGATACGCAGTATTTT. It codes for CASSPMESSSTDTQYF.

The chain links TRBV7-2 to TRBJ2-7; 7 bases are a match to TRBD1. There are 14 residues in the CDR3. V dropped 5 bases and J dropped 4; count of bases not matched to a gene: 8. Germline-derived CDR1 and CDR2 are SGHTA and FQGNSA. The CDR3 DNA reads TGTGCCAGCAGCGTCCCGACAGGGACATACGAGCAGTACTTC. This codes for CASSVPTGTYEQYF.

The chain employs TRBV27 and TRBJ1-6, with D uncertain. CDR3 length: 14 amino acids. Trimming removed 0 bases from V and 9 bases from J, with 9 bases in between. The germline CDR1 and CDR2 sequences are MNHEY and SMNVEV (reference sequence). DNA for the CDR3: TGTGCCAGCAGTTTATCCACAGTCTTTTCACCCCTCCACTTT. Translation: CASSLSTVFSPLHF.

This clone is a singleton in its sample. Here the CDR3 reads CAWMVGGGAPSTDTQYF. The CDR3 region has the DNA TGTGCCTGGATGGTGGGCGGGGGGGCCCCTAGCACAGATACGCAGTATTTT. V usage is TRBV30 and J usage is TRBJ2-3; TRBD2 aligns across 9 bases. Germline CDR1 is GTSNPN and CDR2 is SVGIG (reference sequence). The CDR3 covers 17 residues. With 4 bases clipped from V and 0 bases from J, the junction kept 11 bases outside the gene matches. Drawing the rest from reference TRBV30 and TRBJ2-3, the complete variable domain is SQTIHQWPATLVQPVGSPLSLECTVEGTSNPNLYWYRQAAGRGLQLLFYSVGIGQISSEVPQNLSASRPQDRQFILSSKKLLLSDSGFYLCAWMVGGGAPSTDTQYFGPGTRLTVL.

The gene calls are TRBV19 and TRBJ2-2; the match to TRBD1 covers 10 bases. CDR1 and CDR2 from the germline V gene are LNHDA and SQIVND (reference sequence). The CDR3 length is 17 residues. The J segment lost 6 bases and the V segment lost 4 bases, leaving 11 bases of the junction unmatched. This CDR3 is CASSTRGQGTLAGELFF. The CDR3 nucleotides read TGTGCCAGTAGTACCCGGGGACAGGGGACGCTGGCCGGGGAGCTGTTTTTT.

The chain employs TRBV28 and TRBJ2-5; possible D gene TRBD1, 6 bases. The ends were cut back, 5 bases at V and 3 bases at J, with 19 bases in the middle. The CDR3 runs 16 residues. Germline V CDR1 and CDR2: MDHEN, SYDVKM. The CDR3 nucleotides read TGTGCCAGCAGTGTTGAACTACCAGACAGGAAAGAGACCCAGTACTTC. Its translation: CASSVELPDRKETQYF.

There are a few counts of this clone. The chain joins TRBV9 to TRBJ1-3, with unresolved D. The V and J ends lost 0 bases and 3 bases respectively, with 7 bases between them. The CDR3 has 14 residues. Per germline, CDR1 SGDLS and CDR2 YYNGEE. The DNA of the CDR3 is TGTGCCAGCAGCGTAGAATCCCTTGGAAACACCATATATTTT. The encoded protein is CASSVESLGNTIYF.

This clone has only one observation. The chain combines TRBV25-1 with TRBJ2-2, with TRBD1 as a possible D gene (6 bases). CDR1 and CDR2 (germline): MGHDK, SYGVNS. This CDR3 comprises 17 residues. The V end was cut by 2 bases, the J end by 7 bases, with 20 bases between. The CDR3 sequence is CASSEATGMGSGGELFF. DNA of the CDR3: TGTGCCAGCAGTGAAGCCACAGGGATGGGGAGCGGCGGGGAGCTGTTTTTT.

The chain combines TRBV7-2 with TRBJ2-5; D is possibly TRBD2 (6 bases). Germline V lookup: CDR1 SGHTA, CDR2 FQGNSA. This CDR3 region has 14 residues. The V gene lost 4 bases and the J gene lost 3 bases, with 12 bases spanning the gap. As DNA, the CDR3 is TGTGCCAGCAGCTCCTGGACGGGGGAAGAGACCCAGTACTTC. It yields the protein CASSSWTGEETQYF.

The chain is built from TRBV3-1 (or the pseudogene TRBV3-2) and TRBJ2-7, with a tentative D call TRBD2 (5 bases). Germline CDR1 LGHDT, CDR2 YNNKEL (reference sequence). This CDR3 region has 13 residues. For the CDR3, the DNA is TGTGCCAGCAGCCAAGGAAACGACCTCCGGTGGGAGGTC. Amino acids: CASSQGNDLRWEV.